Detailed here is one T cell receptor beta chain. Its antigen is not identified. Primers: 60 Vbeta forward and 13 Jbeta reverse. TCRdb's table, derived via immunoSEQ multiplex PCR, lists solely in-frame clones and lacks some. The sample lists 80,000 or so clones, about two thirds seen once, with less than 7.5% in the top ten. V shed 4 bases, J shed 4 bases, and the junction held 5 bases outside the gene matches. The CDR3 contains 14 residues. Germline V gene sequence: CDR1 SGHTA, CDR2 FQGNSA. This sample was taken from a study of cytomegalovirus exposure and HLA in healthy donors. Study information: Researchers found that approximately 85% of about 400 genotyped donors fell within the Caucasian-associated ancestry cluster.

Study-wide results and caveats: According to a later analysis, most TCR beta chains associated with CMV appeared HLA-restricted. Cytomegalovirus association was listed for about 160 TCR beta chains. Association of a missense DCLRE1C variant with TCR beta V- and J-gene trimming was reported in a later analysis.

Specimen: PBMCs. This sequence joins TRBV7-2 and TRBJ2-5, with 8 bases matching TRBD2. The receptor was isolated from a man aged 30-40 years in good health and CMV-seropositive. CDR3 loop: CASSSRGGRETQYF. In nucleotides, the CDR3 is TGTGCCAGCAGCTCCCGGGGGGGCCGAGAGACCCAGTACTTC.